The 15 T cell receptor beta chains below come from one sample, sequenced in a study of blood T cell repertoires in COVID-19. The protocol was immunoSEQ multiplex PCR, while the TCRdb copy is restricted to in-frame clones and leaves out a portion. This sample has around 300,000 clones; roughly 90% occur once, and the top ten carry more than 0.95%. Sequenced material: PBMCs or T cells enriched from blood (not recorded which). The receptors were gathered from a woman aged 25 to 45 who had recovered from COVID-19.

V and J are TRBV18 and TRBJ2-7, with D unresolved. Trimming stripped 2 bases from V and 0 bases from J, with 5 bases between. CDR3 size: 13 residues. The germline gives CDR1 KGHSH, CDR2 LQKENI. This CDR3 is CASSPGRSYEQYF. The DNA of the CDR3 is TGTGCCAGCTCACCAGGGCGCTCCTACGAGCAGTACTTC. Filled out from reference TRBV18 and TRBJ2-7, the complete variable domain reads NAGVMQNPRHLVRRRGQEARLRCSPMKGHSHVYWYRQLPEEGLKFMVYLQKENIIDESGMPKERFSAEFPKEGPSILRIQQVVRGDSAAYFCASSPGRSYEQYFGPGTRLTVT.

The rearrangement links TRBV3-1 (or the pseudogene TRBV3-2) to TRBJ1-2; TRBD1 might be the D (5 bases). This CDR3 has 14 amino acids. Trimming stripped 1 base from V and 12 bases from J, with 18 bases between. Looked up from germline, CDR1 is LGHDT and CDR2 is YNNKEL (reference sequence). The CDR3 DNA follows: TGTGCCAGCAGCCAAGCAAGGGGCAGACAGACGCACACCTTC. It specifies CASSQARGRQTHTF.

The chain links TRBV5-4 to TRBJ1-2; TRBD1 matches 9 bases. This CDR3 contains 15 residues. Germline CDR1 SGHNT, CDR2 YYREEE (reference sequence). Germline trimming cut 4 bases from V and 8 bases from J; bases unmatched to any gene: 12. The CDR3 DNA reads TGTGCCAGCAGCCCCGAGGCCCGGGACAGGGCCGGCTACACCTTC. Translation gives CASSPEARDRAGYTF. The full variable domain, rest sourced from reference TRBV5-4 and TRBJ1-2, is ETGVTQSPTHLIKTRGQQVTLRCSSQSGHNTVSWYQQALGQGPQFIFQYYREEENGRGNFPPRFSGLQFPNYSSELNVNALELDDSALYLCASSPEARDRAGYTFGSGTRLTVV.

J is TRBJ1-5 and V is TRBV27; tentatively, D is TRBD1 (6 bases). The V gene lost 5 bases and the J gene lost 4 bases, with 18 bases spanning the gap. This CDR3 has 16 residues. Germline V gene data show CDR1 as MNHEY and CDR2 as SMNVEV (reference sequence). CDR3: CASSVSGDLVNQPQHF. The CDR3 nucleotides are TGTGCCAGCAGTGTCTCAGGGGACCTTGTAAATCAGCCCCAGCATTTT.

The CDR3 loop reads CASSVDNFYNEQFF. CDR3 in DNA: TGTGCCAGCAGCGTGGACAATTTCTACAATGAGCAGTTCTTC. The J gene is TRBJ2-1, the V gene TRBV14; possible D gene TRBD1, 5 bases. V lost 5 bases and J 3 bases, leaving 11 bases between the germline ends. This CDR3 contains 14 residues. Germline assignment: CDR1 SGHDN and CDR2 FVKESK.

V usage is TRBV9 and J usage is TRBJ2-1; 8 nucleotides align to TRBD2. This CDR3 spans 16 amino acids. CDR1 and CDR2 from the germline V gene are SGDLS and YYNGEE. J gave up 0 bases and V 2 bases, and 4 bases lay outside the gene matches. CDR3 sequence (DNA): TGTGCCAGCAGCGTCGGACTAGCCAGCTCCTACAATGAGCAGTTCTTC. It codes for CASSVGLASSYNEQFF. Looking up the rest from reference TRBV9 and TRBJ2-1 gives the full variable domain: DSGVTQTPKHLITATGQRVTLRCSPRSGDLSVYWYQQSLDQGLQFLIQYYNGEERAKGNILERFSAQQFPDLHSELNLSSLELGDSALYFCASSVGLASSYNEQFFGPGTRLTVL.

The chain employs TRBV4-2 and TRBJ2-1, with 11 nucleotides matching TRBD2. CDR3 size: 18 residues. Per germline, CDR1 LGHNA and CDR2 YNFKEQ. The V and J ends lost 3 bases and 0 bases, in that order; junction bases with no gene match: 7. The CDR3 loop is CASSHSTTSGSSYNEQFF. For the CDR3, the DNA is TGTGCCAGCAGCCACAGTACAACTAGCGGGAGCTCCTACAATGAGCAGTTCTTC.

The chain uses TRBV19 and TRBJ1-1; possible D gene TRBD1, 5 bases. Trimming removed 2 bases from V and 7 bases from J, with 20 bases in between. This CDR3 has 16 residues. The germline V gene encodes CDR1 LNHDA and CDR2 SQIVND (reference sequence). CDR3 sequence reads: CASSIYGAETNFEAFF. CDR3 DNA sequence: TGTGCCAGTAGTATATATGGGGCTGAAACGAACTTTGAAGCTTTCTTT.

The V call is TRBV5-5, the J call TRBJ2-3; tentative D call: TRBD1 (6 bases). Between the trimmed V and J ends, which lost 0 bases and 3 bases, there was a span of 14 bases. Germline loops: CDR1 SGHKS, CDR2 YYEKEE (reference sequence). The CDR3 totals 16 residues. In DNA form, the CDR3 reads TGTGCCAGCAGCTTGGACCAGGGGATAGGTACAGATACGCAGTATTTT. Translating it yields CASSLDQGIGTDTQYF.

This clone was counted a few times. This specimen includes other DNA sequences encoding the same CDR3. The gene calls are TRBV9 and TRBJ1-3; no clear D. The V gene's germline CDR1 is SGDLS and CDR2 YYNGEE. Between the trimmed V and J ends, which lost 0 bases and 0 bases, there was a span of 7 bases. The CDR3 contains 15 residues. CDR3 sequence: CASSVGGSSGNTIYF. The CDR3 nucleotides are TGTGCCAGCAGCGTAGGAGGTAGCTCTGGAAACACCATATATTTT. Supplemented by reference TRBV9 and TRBJ1-3, the full variable domain reads DSGVTQTPKHLITATGQRVTLRCSPRSGDLSVYWYQQSLDQGLQFLIQYYNGEERAKGNILERFSAQQFPDLHSELNLSSLELGDSALYFCASSVGGSSGNTIYFGEGSWLTVV.

The V gene is TRBV5-1, the J gene TRBJ1-1; D call uncertain. V shed 0 bases and J shed 5 bases, with 11 bases lying between them. The CDR3 runs to 14 residues. In germline, CDR1 is SGHRS, CDR2 YFSETQ. The CDR3 is CASSLDNSETEAFF. The CDR3 bases are TGCGCCAGCAGCTTGGATAATAGTGAGACTGAAGCTTTCTTT.

The rearrangement links TRBV7-2 to TRBJ1-5, with a weak D call TRBD1 (6 bases). Germline CDR1 is SGHTA and CDR2 is FQGNSA. CDR3 size: 14 residues. V lost 5 bases and J 6 bases, leaving 14 bases between the germline ends. The CDR3 protein is CASSLGGGGQPQHF. CDR3 bases: TGTGCCAGCAGCCTCGGGGGAGGGGGTCAGCCCCAGCATTTT. The whole variable domain, filled in from reference TRBV7-2 and TRBJ1-5, reads GAGVSQSPSNKVTEKGKDVELRCDPISGHTALYWYRQSLGQGLEFLIYFQGNSAPDKSGLPSDRFSAERTGGSVSTLTIQRTQQEDSAVYLCASSLGGGGQPQHFGDGTRLSIL.

The chain combines TRBV10-3 with TRBJ2-2; the D gene is possibly TRBD1 (5 bases). The CDR3 has 14 amino acids. Trimming removed 0 bases at V and 6 bases at J, with 8 bases between. Germline CDR1 ENHRY, CDR2 SYGVKD. CDR3 sequence: CAISESGEAGELFF. The DNA of the CDR3 is TGTGCCATCAGTGAGTCAGGGGAAGCCGGGGAGCTGTTTTTT.

The J gene is TRBJ1-1, the V gene TRBV19; D may be TRBD1 (6 bases). Germline V gene sequence: CDR1 LNHDA, CDR2 SQIVND (reference sequence). This CDR3 is 17 amino acids long. Trimming cost V 8 bases and J 3 bases, with 25 bases left between them. CDR3 DNA: TGTGCCAGTGACGTATCCGGGGCAGGCAGGGGTTACACTGAAGCTTTCTTT. This sequence encodes CASDVSGAGRGYTEAFF.

The chain links TRBV5-1 to TRBJ2-1; 8 bases agree with TRBD2. Germline CDR1 is SGHRS and CDR2 is YFSETQ. The CDR3 contains 15 residues. Trimming cost V 0 bases and J 4 bases; bases outside gene matches: 3. The CDR3 nucleotides read TGCGCCAGCAGCTTGGAGCGGGAGCCATACAATGAGCAGTTCTTC. It specifies CASSLEREPYNEQFF.